The present TCR beta chain was sequenced within a study of OX40 agonist ivuxolimab in advanced cancers. For context, the study as a whole: Ivuxolimab was a fully human IgG2 agonistic monoclonal antibody targeting the costimulatory receptor OX40 (CD134). Of the roughly 52 dose-escalation patients, hepatocellular carcinoma was present in approximately 20, melanoma in some 15, renal cell carcinoma in 9 and head and neck cancer in 9. Intravenous ivuxolimab was administered to patients every 2 weeks at six dose levels: 0.01, 0.1, 0.3, 1.5, 3 and 10 mg/kg. Three dose-escalation patients achieved partial responses, one with hepatocellular carcinoma and two with cutaneous melanoma. The purpose of peripheral TCRbeta sequencing was to test whether ivuxolimab changed TCR sequence diversity and led to clonal T-cell expansion. The paper covers the monotherapy dose-escalation part of the phase I ivuxolimab trial, which included N of about 56 patients. The dose-escalation cohort was about 83% male with a mean age of around 62 years, ranging from about 23 to 85. Patients were allowed to have had prior anti-PD-1, anti-PD-L1 or anti-CTLA-4 therapy, and roughly 40% of the dose-escalation patients had been treated with checkpoint inhibitors.

To sequence the TCRbeta CDR3 region, genomic DNA was isolated from the sorted cells. TCRbeta CDR3 regions were sequenced using the immunoSEQ Assay. Imported from immuneACCESS, the table was reduced by TCRdb to in-frame sequences with V and J called. These copies leave out some clones; in studies compared against another copy, an unresolved V gene accounts for under half, and the cause of the remainder is not known. Within this sample are 23,000 or so clones, with 80% to 90% of them counted one time only. Roughly 29% of the sample belongs to the ten largest clones. The trial excluded patients who had a history of autoimmune disease or were on systemic immunosuppression. Peripheral blood for TCR sequencing was collected from all dose cohorts at baseline, on cycle 4 day 1, and on cycle 7 day 1. Samples came from an open-label, multicenter, first-in-human phase I dose-escalation trial of ivuxolimab. The trial enrolled adults with locally advanced or metastatic head and neck squamous cell, hepatocellular, melanoma or renal cell carcinoma. Before TCR sequencing, CD4+ and CD8+ T cells were separately sorted from peripheral blood.

Spanning cysteine to phenylalanine, the CDR3 consists of 17 amino acids. Of the read, only the CDR3 DNA is kept; its 51 bases are in frame from base 1. The germline V gene sets CDR1 to MGHRA and CDR2 to YSYEKL. After removal of 0 bases from V and 3 bases from J, the junction retains 11 bases not matched to a gene. Comment on this clone: Its antigen remains undetermined. The input lacks base qualities; no much larger clone sits a single base away.

The investigation overall reported the following: Antigen specificity was not determined for the clonally expanded peripheral T cells. In the 0.1-3.0 mg/kg groups, partial responders were among the patients with the lowest normalized peripheral clonal expansion, particularly in CD8+ T cells. Low levels of normalized T-cell clonal expansion were also seen in some nonresponding patients. At doses from 0.1 to 3.0 mg/kg, clonal expansion was seen in both CD4+ and CD8+ blood T cells between baseline and week 6. On average, CD8+ T cells showed more expanded clones than CD4+ T cells after ivuxolimab.

Specimen: CD4+ or CD8+ T cells sorted from blood, collected in a trial of the OX40 agonist ivuxolimab. The sequence links TRBV4-1 to TRBJ2-7; TRBD1 aligns with 7 central bases. The clonotype was recovered from an adult with an advanced solid tumor such as melanoma, head and neck, liver or kidney cancer. Here the CDR3 is given as CASSQEGQQGTRYEQYF. The nucleotide sequence reads as follows: TGCGCCAGCAGCCAAGAGGGTCAACAGGGGACCCGCTACGAGCAGTACTTC.